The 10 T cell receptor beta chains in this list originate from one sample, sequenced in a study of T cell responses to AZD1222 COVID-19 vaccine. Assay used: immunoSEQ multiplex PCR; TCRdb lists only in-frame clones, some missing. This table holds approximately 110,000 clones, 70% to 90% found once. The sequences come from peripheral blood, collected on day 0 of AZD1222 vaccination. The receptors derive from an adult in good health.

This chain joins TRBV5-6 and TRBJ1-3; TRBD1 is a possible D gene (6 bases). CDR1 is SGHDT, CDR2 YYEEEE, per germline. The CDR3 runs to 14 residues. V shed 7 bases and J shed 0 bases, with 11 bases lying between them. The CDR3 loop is CASGQLFSGNTIYF. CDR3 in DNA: TGTGCCAGCGGACAGTTATTCTCTGGAAACACCATATATTTT.

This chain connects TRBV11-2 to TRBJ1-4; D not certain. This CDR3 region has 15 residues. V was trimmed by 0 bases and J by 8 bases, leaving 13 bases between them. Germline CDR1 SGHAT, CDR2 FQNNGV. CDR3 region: CASSLDEGFREKLFF. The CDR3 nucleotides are TGTGCCAGCAGCTTAGATGAAGGGTTTCGGGAAAAACTGTTTTTT.

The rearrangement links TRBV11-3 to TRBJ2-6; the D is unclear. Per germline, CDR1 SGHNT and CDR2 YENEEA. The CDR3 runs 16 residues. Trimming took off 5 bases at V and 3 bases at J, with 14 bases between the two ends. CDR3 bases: TGTGCCAGCAGCCCCCCCCTAGGTGGTGGGGCCAACGTCCTGACTTTC. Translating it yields CASSPPLGGGANVLTF.

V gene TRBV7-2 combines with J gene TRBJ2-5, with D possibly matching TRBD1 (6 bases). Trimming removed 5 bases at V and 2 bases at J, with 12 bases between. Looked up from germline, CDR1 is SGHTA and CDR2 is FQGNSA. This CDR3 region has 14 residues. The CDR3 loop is CASSPRGSQETQYF. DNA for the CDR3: TGTGCCAGCAGCCCCAGGGGATCGCAAGAGACCCAGTACTTC.

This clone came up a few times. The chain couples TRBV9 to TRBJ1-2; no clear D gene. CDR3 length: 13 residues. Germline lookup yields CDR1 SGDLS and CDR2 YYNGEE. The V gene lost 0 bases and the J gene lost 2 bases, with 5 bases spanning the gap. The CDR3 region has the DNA TGTGCCAGCAGCGTAGTGGGGAACTATGGCTACACCTTC. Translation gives CASSVVGNYGYTF.

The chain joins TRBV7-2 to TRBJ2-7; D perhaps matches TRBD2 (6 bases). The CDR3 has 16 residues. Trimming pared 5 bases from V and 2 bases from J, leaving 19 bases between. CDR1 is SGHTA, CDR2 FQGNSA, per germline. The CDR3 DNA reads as TGTGCCAGCAGCCCCTGGGGTCCCCTAGCGACCTACGAGCAGTACTTC. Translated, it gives CASSPWGPLATYEQYF.

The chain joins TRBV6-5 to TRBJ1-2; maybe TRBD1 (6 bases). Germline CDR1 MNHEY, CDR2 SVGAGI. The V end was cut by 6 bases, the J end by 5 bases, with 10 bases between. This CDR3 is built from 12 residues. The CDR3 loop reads CASRQGSYGYTF. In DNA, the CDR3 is TGTGCCAGCAGACAGGGATCTTATGGCTACACCTTC.

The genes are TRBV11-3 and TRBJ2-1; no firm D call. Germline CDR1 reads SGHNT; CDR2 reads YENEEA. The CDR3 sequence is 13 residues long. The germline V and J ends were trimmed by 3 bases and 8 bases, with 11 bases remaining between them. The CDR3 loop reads CASSFPGGDEQFF. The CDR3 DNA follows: TGTGCCAGCAGCTTCCCAGGTGGGGATGAGCAGTTCTTC.

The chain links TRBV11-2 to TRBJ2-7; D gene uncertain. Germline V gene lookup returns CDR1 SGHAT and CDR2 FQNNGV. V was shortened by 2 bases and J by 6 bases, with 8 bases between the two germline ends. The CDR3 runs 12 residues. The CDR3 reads CASSLYSPEQYF. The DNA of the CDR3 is TGTGCCAGCAGCTTATACAGTCCCGAGCAGTACTTC.

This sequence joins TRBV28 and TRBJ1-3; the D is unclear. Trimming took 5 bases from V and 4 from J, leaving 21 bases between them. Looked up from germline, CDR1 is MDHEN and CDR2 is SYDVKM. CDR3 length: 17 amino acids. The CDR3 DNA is TGTGCCAGCAGTAGTGGGCTTACTCCTCTCACCGGAAACACCATATATTTT. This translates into CASSSGLTPLTGNTIYF. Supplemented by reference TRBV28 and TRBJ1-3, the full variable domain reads DVKVTQSSRYLVKRTGEKVFLECVQDMDHENMFWYRQDPGLGLRLIYFSYDVKMKEKGDIPEGYSVSREKKERFSLILESASTNQTSMYLCASSSGLTPLTGNTIYFGEGSWLTVV.